The sequence of this TCR beta chain was determined in a study of blood T cell repertoires in COVID-19. The CDR3 spans 16 residues. V lost 4 bases, J lost 3 bases, and 8 bases stayed unmatched. Germline CDR1 reads SQVTM; CDR2 reads ANQGSEA. The protocol was immunoSEQ multiplex PCR, while the TCRdb copy is restricted to in-frame clones and leaves out a portion. The sample lists roughly 250,000 clones, more than 70% occurring once. The chain is built from TRBV29-1 and TRBJ2-5, with 13 bases that match TRBD2. This TCR came from a woman in her thirties or forties who had recovered from COVID-19. Sequenced input: peripheral blood. CDR3 residues: CSVGGTGTSGKETQYF. CDR3 nucleotides: TGCAGCGTTGGGGGGACCGGGACTAGCGGGAAAGAGACCCAGTACTTC.